Following are 7 T cell receptor beta chains from one sample sequenced in a study of shared clonotypes between healthy human individuals. The method was immunoSEQ multiplex PCR; TCRdb's version includes in-frame clones alone and lacks a portion of them. The table includes 1,400,000 or so clones, about 98.5% detected once. Sequences were obtained from naive CD4+ T cells sorted from blood. Subset indicated: CD45RA+ positively selected. Receptors originate from a man aged 25 to 45 in good health.

The chain has TRBV18 and TRBJ2-1; no clear D gene. Germline V gene sequence: CDR1 KGHSH, CDR2 LQKENI. Trimming removed 3 bases at V and 5 bases at J, with 20 bases between. The CDR3 is 17 residues long. Here the CDR3 reads CASSPVGTGPGNNEQFF. The CDR3 DNA reads TGTGCCAGCTCACCGGTAGGAACTGGACCTGGTAACAATGAGCAGTTCTTC. The full variable domain, in which reference TRBV18 and TRBJ2-1 provide the parts outside the CDR3, is NAGVMQNPRHLVRRRGQEARLRCSPMKGHSHVYWYRQLPEEGLKFMVYLQKENIIDESGMPKERFSAEFPKEGPSILRIQQVVRGDSAAYFCASSPVGTGPGNNEQFFGPGTRLTVL.

CDR3 coding DNA: TGTGCCAGCAGGCCAGTTGGCACAGATACGCAGTATTTT. Residues: CASRPVGTDTQYF. The V call is TRBV5-6, the J call TRBJ2-3; D is ambiguous. CDR1 and CDR2 from the germline V gene are SGHDT and YYEEEE. This CDR3 has 13 amino acids. Between the trimmed V and J ends, which lost 5 bases and 1 base, there was a span of 8 bases.

V and J are TRBV27 and TRBJ2-6, with D possibly matching TRBD1 (5 bases). The V end lost 3 bases, the J end lost 12 bases, and 18 bases lay between the germline ends. Germline CDR1 MNHEY, CDR2 SMNVEV (reference sequence). This CDR3 is built from 15 residues. The CDR3 nucleotides read TGTGCCAGCAGTTTTGTCACAGGCTCTAGGGGCGTCCTGACTTTC. Amino acid sequence: CASSFVTGSRGVLTF.

V and J are TRBV7-3 and TRBJ2-2, with D tentatively TRBD2 (5 bases). Trimming stripped 3 bases from V and 3 bases from J, with 11 bases between. The CDR3 length is 15 residues. Germline V gene data show CDR1 as SGHTA and CDR2 as FQGTGA. The CDR3 loop reads CASSLSLAHTGELFF. DNA of the CDR3: TGTGCCAGCAGCTTGTCGCTAGCCCACACCGGGGAGCTGTTTTTT.

This chain joins TRBV6-1 and TRBJ2-7; 7 nucleotides agree with TRBD1. The J segment lost 13 bases and the V segment lost 1 base, leaving 4 bases of the junction unmatched. Germline lookup yields CDR1 MNHNS and CDR2 SASEGT. The CDR3 extends over 11 amino acids. The CDR3 DNA reads as TGTGCCAGCAGTGAAGTAGGACAGGAATACTTC. Translation: CASSEVGQEYF.

The chain joins TRBV28 to TRBJ1-5, with a tentative D call TRBD1 (6 bases). Trimming took off 3 bases at V and 3 bases at J, with 9 bases between the two ends. The CDR3 consists of 14 residues. Per germline, CDR1 MDHEN and CDR2 SYDVKM. For the CDR3, the DNA is TGTGCCAGCAGTTTCAGGGGATTCAATCAGCCCCAGCATTTT. Translating gives CASSFRGFNQPQHF.

Worth noting for this clone: Other DNA sequences in the sample encode the same CDR3. The rearrangement links TRBV6-6 to TRBJ2-1, with D unclear. The germline V gene has CDR1 MNHNY and CDR2 SVGAGI (reference sequence). The CDR3 totals 11 residues. The V and J ends lost 4 bases and 7 bases respectively, with 5 bases between them. The CDR3 DNA sequence: TGTGCCAGCAGTTCTGGGAATGAGCAGTTCTTC. Translation: CASSSGNEQFF.